The 32 T cell receptor beta chains in this list originate from one sample, sequenced in a study of CD8 T cells in ankylosing spondylitis (TCRdb year 2017). The protocol used for the library was 5' RACE. The sample was run on an Illumina HiSeq 2500. TCRdb took the public reads, trimmed them with fastp at Q25, ran MiXCR for clone calling and kept in-frame beta chains. Rows are combined by CDR3 protein, so each entry shows the most common genes and DNA. The sample includes approximately 340,000 distinct CDR3 sequences, with roughly 14% observed a single time. Of the sample, approximately 1% is held by the ten largest clones. The material sequenced was blood, either unsorted or a sorted T cell fraction (not recorded which). The receptors were sampled from a male donor with ankylosing spondylitis or in good health (not recorded which).

This clonotype appeared a few times. The V and J genes are TRBV12-3 or TRBV12-4 and TRBJ1-5; TRBD1 matches at 7 bases. CDR3 length: 15 amino acids. V was clipped by 2 bases and J by 4 bases; unmatched bases: 5. The CDR3 DNA reads TGTGCCAGCAGTTTAACCGGGACAGTAAATCAGCCCCAGCATTTT. Its translation: CASSLTGTVNQPQHF.

The chain has TRBV21-1 and TRBJ2-1; TRBD2 reflects the table's D call only, with no check against the DNA. TRBV21-1 has pseudogene status. The CDR3 spans 17 residues. Here the CDR3 DNA reads TGTGCCAGCAGCAAAGGGGATCGGGGGCGGGAGGTCAATGAGCAGTTCTTC. This encodes CASSKGDRGREVNEQFF.

This sequence joins TRBV15 and TRBJ2-7, with D possibly matching TRBD2 (5 bases). Germline CDR1 LNHNV, CDR2 YYDKDF (reference sequence). The length of the CDR3 is 15 residues. V was shortened by 0 bases and J by 2 bases, with 11 bases between the two germline ends. CDR3 residues: CATSREGSGAYEQYF. DNA of the CDR3: TGTGCCACCAGCAGAGAAGGAAGCGGTGCCTACGAGCAGTACTTC.

This clonotype was detected only a few times. V gene TRBV12-3 or TRBV12-4 combines with J gene TRBJ1-4; 8 nucleotides agree with TRBD1. The junction had 5 bases not matched to a gene; V was cut back by 6 bases and J by 11 bases. The CDR3 consists of 12 residues. The CDR3 DNA follows: TGTGCCAGCAGGGGGACAGGAGAGAAACTGTTTTTT. This encodes CASRGTGEKLFF.

A few counts support this clonotype. The gene calls are TRBV29-1 and TRBJ1-1; 9 bases fit TRBD1. The CDR3 length is 12 residues. The V gene's germline CDR1 is SQVTM and CDR2 ANQGSEA. The CDR3 sequence: CSTGTGSTEAFF. As DNA, the CDR3 is TGCAGTACCGGGACAGGGAGCACTGAAGCTTTCTTT.

J is TRBJ2-7 and V is TRBV29-1, with 9 bases fitting TRBD1. Germline V CDR1 and CDR2: SQVTM, ANQGSEA. The CDR3 consists of 12 residues. V dropped 6 bases and J dropped 6; count of bases not matched to a gene: 6. CDR3: CSVAGTGIEQYF. The CDR3 DNA sequence: TGCAGCGTCGCCGGGACAGGGATCGAGCAGTACTTC.

The chain links TRBV4-1 to TRBJ2-5, with D possibly TRBD2 on 7 matching bases. The V and J ends lost 2 bases and 2 bases respectively, with 18 bases between them. CDR1 is MGHRA, CDR2 YSYEKL, per germline. The CDR3 runs to 17 residues. As DNA, the CDR3 is TGCGCCAGCAGCCAACCTAGGGGGGGCGATGGTCAAGAGACCCAGTACTTC. It specifies CASSQPRGGDGQETQYF.

This clonotype was counted ten times or more. The chain combines TRBV12-3 or TRBV12-4 with TRBJ1-4, with D possibly TRBD1 on 6 matching bases. This CDR3 region has 14 residues. V lost 5 bases to trimming and J lost 4 bases, with 11 bases between them. CDR3 in amino acids: CASSKQGVNEKLFF. CDR3 DNA sequence: TGTGCCAGCAGTAAACAGGGAGTTAATGAAAAACTGTTTTTT.

The V gene is TRBV20-1, the J gene TRBJ2-6; D gene uncertain. Germline assignment: CDR1 DFQATT and CDR2 SNEGSKA (reference sequence). There are 13 residues in the CDR3. The germline V and J ends were trimmed by 3 bases and 1 base, with 4 bases remaining between them. The CDR3 bases are TGCAGTGCTAGTATATCTGGGGCCAACGTCCTGACTTTC. Translation gives CSASISGANVLTF.

The V gene is TRBV5-5, the J gene TRBJ2-7; a weak D match, TRBD1 (6 bases). This CDR3 region has 14 residues. CDR1 and CDR2 (germline): SGHKS, YYEKEE (reference sequence). V shed 2 bases and J shed 0 bases, with 9 bases lying between them. DNA for the CDR3: TGTGCCAGCAGCTTCGACAGGAACTCCTACGAGCAGTACTTC. Translated, it gives CASSFDRNSYEQYF. Full variable domain (outside the CDR3, taken from reference TRBV5-5 and TRBJ2-7): DAGVTQSPTHLIKTRGQQVTLRCSPISGHKSVSWYQQVLGQGPQFIFQYYEKEERGRGNFPDRFSARQFPNYSSELNVNALLLGDSALYLCASSFDRNSYEQYFGPGTRLTVT.

The chain joins TRBV6-1 to TRBJ2-1; D may be TRBD1 or TRBD2 (6 bases each). There are 17 residues in the CDR3. The germline CDR1 and CDR2 sequences are MNHNS and SASEGT. The germline V and J ends were trimmed by 7 bases and 3 bases, with 22 bases remaining between them. The CDR3 is CASTPSVGGPHYNEQFF. Here the CDR3 DNA reads TGTGCCAGCACCCCATCTGTTGGGGGGCCCCACTACAATGAGCAGTTCTTC.

This chain links TRBV10-3 with TRBJ2-7; D perhaps matches TRBD2 (7 bases). CDR3 size: 13 residues. The germline V gene encodes CDR1 ENHRY and CDR2 SYGVKD. Between the trimmed V and J ends, which lost 11 bases and 5 bases, there was a span of 19 bases. As DNA, the CDR3 is TGTGCCTCGGGGGGCCTACCCCCGAACGAGCAGTACTTC. Translated, it gives CASGGLPPNEQYF.

This clonotype showed up many times. V is TRBV5-1 and J is TRBJ1-1; D is undetermined. There are 14 residues in the CDR3. The V end lost 0 bases, the J end lost 0 bases, and 6 bases lay between the germline ends. The germline V gene has CDR1 SGHRS and CDR2 YFSETQ. CDR3 sequence: CASSLGIVNTEAFF. The DNA for the CDR3 is TGCGCCAGCAGCTTGGGGATAGTGAACACTGAAGCTTTCTTT.

This clonotype was detected only a few times. V gene TRBV20-1 combines with J gene TRBJ1-2; a weak D match, TRBD1 (5 bases). V was trimmed by 6 bases and J by 7 bases, leaving 18 bases between them. The CDR3 spans 13 residues. CDR1 is DFQATT and CDR2 is SNEGSKA in the germline V gene (reference sequence). The CDR3 DNA follows: TGCAGTGCCGTGGACTTTCAGGGAACTGGCTACACCTTC. Its protein is CSAVDFQGTGYTF.

The V and J genes are TRBV12-3 or TRBV12-4 and TRBJ2-5, with 8 bases fitting TRBD2. The length of the CDR3 is 15 residues. V trimming: 7 bases; J trimming: 2 bases; junction bases outside the gene matches: 9. The CDR3 nucleotides read TGTGCCAGCACAAAAAGCGGGGGCCTTCAAGAGACCCAGTACTTC. It translates to CASTKSGGLQETQYF.

The chain couples TRBV7-9 to TRBJ1-6; D gene unclear. V gave up 5 bases and J gave up 13 bases, with 0 bases separating them. Per germline, CDR1 SEHNR and CDR2 FQNEAQ (reference sequence). This CDR3 is 8 amino acids long. DNA for the CDR3: TGTGCCAGCAGCCCCCTCCACTTT. The encoded protein is CASSPLHF.

Points on this clonotype: The junction shows a germline mismatch at one end, possibly a read error. The V and J genes are TRBV4-1 and TRBJ1-2, with 7 bases that match TRBD1. The CDR3 spans 12 residues. From germline, CDR1 is MGHRA and CDR2 YSYEKL. The CDR3 protein is CASRQGEGAYTF. As DNA, the CDR3 is TGCGCCAGCAGACAAGGGGAGGGGGCCTACACCTTC.

This chain joins TRBV11-2 and TRBJ1-6; D not certain. Germline loops: CDR1 SGHAT, CDR2 FQNNGV. CDR3 size: 16 residues. V lost 3 bases and J 0 bases, leaving 9 bases between the germline ends. The CDR3 coding sequence is TGTGCCAGCAGCTTCTCCGGGAGCTCCTATAATTCACCCCTCCACTTT. It translates to CASSFSGSSYNSPLHF. The full variable domain, its missing parts supplied by reference TRBV11-2 and TRBJ1-6, is EAGVAQSPRYKIIEKRQSVAFWCNPISGHATLYWYQQILGQGPKLLIQFQNNGVVDDSQLPKDRFSAERLKGVDSTLKIQPAKLEDSAVYLCASSFSGSSYNSPLHFGNGTRLTVT.

This chain uses TRBV10-3 with TRBJ1-2, with D hard to call. CDR3 length equals 16 residues. Germline values: CDR1 ENHRY, CDR2 SYGVKD. Trimming shortened V by 0 bases and J by 6 bases, and 17 bases separated the two germline ends. The CDR3 region is CAISESNRGWKDGYTF. The CDR3 DNA sequence: TGTGCCATCAGTGAGTCGAACCGGGGTTGGAAGGATGGCTACACCTTC.

The chain joins TRBV5-1 to TRBJ1-4; TRBD1 might be the D (5 bases). CDR1 is SGHRS and CDR2 is YFSETQ in the germline V gene. The V end was cut by 4 bases, the J end by 3 bases, with 10 bases between. CDR3 length: 14 residues. The CDR3 nucleotides read TGCGCCAGCAGCCCGGGGGGACCTAATGAAAAACTGTTTTTT. Translating gives CASSPGGPNEKLFF.

This clonotype came up many times. The chain joins TRBV3-1 to TRBJ2-1; D is unclear. Between the trimmed V and J ends, which lost 4 bases and 0 bases, there was a span of 13 bases. The CDR3 spans 16 residues. Germline values: CDR1 LGHDT, CDR2 YNNKEL (reference sequence). Written as DNA, the CDR3 is TGTGCCAGCAGCCCCCTGGGCGGAAGCTCCTACAATGAGCAGTTCTTC. It is translated as CASSPLGGSSYNEQFF.

J is TRBJ2-5 and V is TRBV5-1, with D possibly TRBD2 on 6 matching bases. This CDR3 has 13 amino acids. Trimming pared 4 bases from V and 5 bases from J, leaving 12 bases between. Per germline, CDR1 SGHRS and CDR2 YFSETQ. The CDR3 coding sequence is TGCGCCAGCAGCCCCCAGGGACTCGAGACCCAGTACTTC. This codes for CASSPQGLETQYF.

The V gene is TRBV11-2, the J gene TRBJ2-3; tentative D call: TRBD1 (5 bases). Trimming shortened V by 1 base and J by 3 bases, and 11 bases separated the two germline ends. The CDR3 totals 15 residues. Germline CDR1 reads SGHAT; CDR2 reads FQNNGV. The CDR3 sequence is CASSLGQLVTDTQYF. Written as DNA, the CDR3 is TGTGCCAGCAGCTTAGGACAGTTAGTAACAGATACGCAGTATTTT.

The chain combines TRBV10-3 with TRBJ2-7, with 8 bases identical to TRBD1. The germline V gene encodes CDR1 ENHRY and CDR2 SYGVKD. After removal of 7 bases from V and 6 bases from J, the junction contained 8 bases not matched to a gene. CDR3 length: 13 residues. The chain's CDR3 is CAIKRQGTGEQYF. The CDR3 DNA follows: TGTGCCATCAAGCGACAGGGGACGGGCGAGCAGTACTTC.

The chain carries TRBV2 and TRBJ1-2; D call uncertain. The CDR3 contains 15 residues. Germline V gene sequence: CDR1 SNHLY, CDR2 FYNNEI. Trimming pared 7 bases from V and 5 bases from J, leaving 20 bases between. CDR3: CASTQRAEGRYGYTF. For the CDR3, the DNA is TGTGCCAGCACCCAACGAGCGGAAGGGAGGTATGGCTACACCTTC.

Many counts were recorded for this clonotype. This rearrangement joins TRBV12-3 or TRBV12-4 to TRBJ1-3; D not certain. The V end lost 5 bases, the J end lost 4 bases, and 15 bases lay between the germline ends. The CDR3 is 15 amino acids. The CDR3 loop is CASSPTGGSGNTIYF. In DNA form, the CDR3 reads TGTGCCAGCAGTCCGACTGGAGGGTCCGGAAACACCATATATTTT.

V and J are TRBV4-1 and TRBJ1-1, with 8 bases that match TRBD1. V lost 1 base and J lost 10; bases outside the gene matches: 8. CDR1 is MGHRA, CDR2 YSYEKL, per germline. This CDR3 contains 14 residues. CDR3 sequence reads: CASSQAGMGTGAFF. The CDR3 region has the DNA TGCGCCAGCAGCCAAGCAGGGATGGGGACAGGAGCTTTCTTT.

The rearrangement links TRBV9 to TRBJ2-7; D is unclear. Deletions cut 4 bases from V and 1 base from J, with 12 bases between. The CDR3 length is 14 residues. Germline V gives CDR1 SGDLS, CDR2 YYNGEE. The CDR3 loop is CASSSSGWSYEQYF. The CDR3 nucleotides are TGTGCCAGCAGCTCCTCAGGCTGGTCCTACGAGCAGTACTTC.

CDR3 protein: CASSLVSGSSGFRQFF. The CDR3 nucleotides are TGCGCCAGCAGCTTGGTATCCGGGAGCTCGGGGTTTCGGCAGTTCTTC. The chain carries TRBV5-1 and TRBJ2-1; tentative D call: TRBD2 (6 bases). The germline V gene encodes CDR1 SGHRS and CDR2 YFSETQ. This CDR3 region has 16 residues. Trimming shortened V by 0 bases and J by 12 bases, and 22 bases separated the two germline ends.

This clonotype turned up a few times. The chain employs TRBV29-1 and TRBJ1-2, with 8 bases matching TRBD1. Germline V CDR1 and CDR2: SQVTM, ANQGSEA. V gave up 4 bases and J gave up 10 bases; unmatched junction bases: 8. The length of the CDR3 is 12 residues. The CDR3 protein is CSVGGQGHPYTF. Written as DNA, the CDR3 is TGCAGCGTTGGCGGACAGGGTCATCCCTACACCTTC.

This clonotype was seen repeatedly, ten times or more. The chain couples TRBV4-1 to TRBJ2-1; possible D gene TRBD2, 5 bases. Germline V gene sequence: CDR1 MGHRA, CDR2 YSYEKL. The CDR3 runs 15 residues. Trimming shortened V by 1 base and J by 10 bases, and 17 bases separated the two germline ends. CDR3 nucleotides: TGCGCCAGCAGCCAAGTTGAACCGGACTCCACAGAGCAGTTCTTC. Its translation: CASSQVEPDSTEQFF.

This sequence joins TRBV7-9 and TRBJ1-4; tentatively, D is TRBD1 (6 bases). V was cut by 6 bases and J by 3 bases, with 14 bases left in between. The CDR3 has 15 amino acids. CDR1 and CDR2 (germline): SEHNR, FQNEAQ (reference sequence). The CDR3 DNA is TGTGCCAGCAGTTCCCGACAGGCTCCTAATGAAAAACTGTTTTTT. This sequence encodes CASSSRQAPNEKLFF.